This T cell receptor beta chain originates from a study of T cells in Graves' hyperthyroidism and ophthalmopathy. Details on this clonotype: Compared with germline, one end of the junction differs, possibly owing to a read error.

RNA transcripts yielded amplified TCR beta CDR3 regions. Carried out on the TCR CDR3, a first-round RT-PCR used the HTBI primer set. TCRdb reanalysed the multiplex PCR reads using MiXCR and keeps one entry per CDR3 protein. This sample has roughly 570,000 distinct CDR3 sequences, with around 46% found just once. Germline V CDR1 and CDR2: DFQATT, SNEGSKA (reference sequence). This CDR3 has 14 amino acids. The sequence was obtained from an adult woman with Graves' disease, either hyperthyroidism or ophthalmopathy (not recorded which). This chain joins TRBV20-1 and TRBJ1-6; D is perhaps TRBD1 (6 bases). The sequenced material came from peripheral blood or thyroid tissue (not recorded which). CDR3 loop: CSATGDTAVGSLHF. In DNA, the CDR3 is TGCAGCGCTACCGGGGACACGGCCGTGGGATCCCTCCACTTT.